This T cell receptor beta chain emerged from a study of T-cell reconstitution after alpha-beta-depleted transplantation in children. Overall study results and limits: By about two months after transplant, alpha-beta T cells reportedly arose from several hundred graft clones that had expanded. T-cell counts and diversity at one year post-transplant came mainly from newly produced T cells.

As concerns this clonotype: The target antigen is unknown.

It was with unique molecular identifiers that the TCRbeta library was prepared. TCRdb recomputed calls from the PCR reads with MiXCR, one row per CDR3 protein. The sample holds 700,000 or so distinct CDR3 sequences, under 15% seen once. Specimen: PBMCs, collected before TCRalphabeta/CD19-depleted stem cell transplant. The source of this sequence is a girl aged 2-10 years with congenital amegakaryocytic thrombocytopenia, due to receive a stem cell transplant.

In DNA, the CDR3 is TGTGCCACCAGCAGACTAGCGGGAGCCTTCTACGAGCAGTACTTC. Translation: CATSRLAGAFYEQYF. J is TRBJ2-7 and V is TRBV15, with 10 positions matching TRBD2. Germline values: CDR1 LNHNV, CDR2 YYDKDF (reference sequence). The CDR3 is made up of 15 amino acids. J gave up 3 bases and V 2 bases, and 4 bases lay outside the gene matches.